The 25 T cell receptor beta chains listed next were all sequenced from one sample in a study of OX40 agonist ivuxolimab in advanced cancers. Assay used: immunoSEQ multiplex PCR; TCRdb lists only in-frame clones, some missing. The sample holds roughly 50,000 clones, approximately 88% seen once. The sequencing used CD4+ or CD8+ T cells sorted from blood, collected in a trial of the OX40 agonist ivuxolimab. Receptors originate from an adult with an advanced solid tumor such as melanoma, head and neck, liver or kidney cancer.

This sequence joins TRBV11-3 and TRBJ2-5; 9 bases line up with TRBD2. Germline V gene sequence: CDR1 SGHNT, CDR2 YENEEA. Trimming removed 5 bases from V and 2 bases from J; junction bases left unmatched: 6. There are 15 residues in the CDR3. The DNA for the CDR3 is TGTGCCAGCAGCCGTAGCGGGAGTCTTCAAGAGACCCAGTACTTC. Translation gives CASSRSGSLQETQYF.

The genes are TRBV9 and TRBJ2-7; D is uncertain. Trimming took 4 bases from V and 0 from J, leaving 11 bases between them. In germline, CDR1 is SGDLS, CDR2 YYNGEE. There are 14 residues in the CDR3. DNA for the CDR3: TGTGCCAGCAGCCCCCGCCCGGACTCCTACGAGCAGTACTTC. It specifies CASSPRPDSYEQYF.

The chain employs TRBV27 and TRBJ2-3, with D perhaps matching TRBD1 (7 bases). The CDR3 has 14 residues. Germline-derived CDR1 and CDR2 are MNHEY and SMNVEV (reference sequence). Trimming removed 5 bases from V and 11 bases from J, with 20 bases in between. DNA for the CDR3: TGTGCCAGCAGTGCGGGGACAGTCACACATAAGCAGTATTTT. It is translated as CASSAGTVTHKQYF.

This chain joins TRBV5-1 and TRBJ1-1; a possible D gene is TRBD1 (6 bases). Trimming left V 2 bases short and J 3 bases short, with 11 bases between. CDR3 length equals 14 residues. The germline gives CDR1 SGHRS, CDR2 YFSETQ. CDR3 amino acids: CASSFGGADTEAFF. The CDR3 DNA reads TGCGCCAGCAGCTTTGGGGGCGCAGACACTGAAGCTTTCTTT. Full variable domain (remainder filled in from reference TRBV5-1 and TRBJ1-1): KAGVTQTPRYLIKTRGQQVTLSCSPISGHRSVSWYQQTPGQGLQFLFEYFSETQRNKGNFPGRFSGRQFSNSRSEMNVSTLELGDSALYLCASSFGGADTEAFFGQGTRLTVV.

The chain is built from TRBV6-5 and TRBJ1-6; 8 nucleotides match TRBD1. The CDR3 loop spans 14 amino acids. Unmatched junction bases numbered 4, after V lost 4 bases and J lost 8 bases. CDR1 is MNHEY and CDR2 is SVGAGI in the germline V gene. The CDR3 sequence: CASSSGQAHSPLHF. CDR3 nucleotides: TGTGCCAGCAGTTCGGGACAGGCACATTCACCCCTCCACTTT.

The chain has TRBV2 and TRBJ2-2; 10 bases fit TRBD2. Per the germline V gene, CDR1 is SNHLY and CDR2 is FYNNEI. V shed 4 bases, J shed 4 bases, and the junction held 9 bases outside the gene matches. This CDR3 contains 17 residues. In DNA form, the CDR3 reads TGTGCCAGCAGTGTTCGGAAGACTAGCGGGCCCACCGGGGAGCTGTTTTTT. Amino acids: CASSVRKTSGPTGELFF.

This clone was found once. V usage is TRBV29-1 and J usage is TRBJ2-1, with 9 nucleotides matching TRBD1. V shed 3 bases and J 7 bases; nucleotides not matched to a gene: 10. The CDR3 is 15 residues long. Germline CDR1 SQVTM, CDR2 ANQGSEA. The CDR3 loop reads CSVDKAGQGGNEQFF. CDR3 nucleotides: TGCAGCGTTGACAAGGCGGGACAGGGAGGAAATGAGCAGTTCTTC.

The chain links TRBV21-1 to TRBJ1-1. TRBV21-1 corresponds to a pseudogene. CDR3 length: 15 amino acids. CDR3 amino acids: CASSNASVGDTEAFF. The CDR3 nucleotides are TGTGCCAGCAGCAATGCATCGGTTGGGGACACTGAAGCTTTCTTT.

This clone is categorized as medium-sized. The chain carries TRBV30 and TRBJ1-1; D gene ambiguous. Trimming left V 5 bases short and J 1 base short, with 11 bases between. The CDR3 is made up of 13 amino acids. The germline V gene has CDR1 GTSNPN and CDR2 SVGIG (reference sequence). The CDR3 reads CAWLGRENTEAFF. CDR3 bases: TGTGCCTGGTTAGGACGGGAGAACACTGAAGCTTTCTTT.

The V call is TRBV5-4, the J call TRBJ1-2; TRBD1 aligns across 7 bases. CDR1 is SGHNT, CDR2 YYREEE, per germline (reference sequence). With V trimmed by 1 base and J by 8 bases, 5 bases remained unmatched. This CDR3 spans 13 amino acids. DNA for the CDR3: TGTGCCAGCAGCTTGAAGGGGGCCGGGGGCTACACCTTC. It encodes CASSLKGAGGYTF.

CDR3 nucleotide sequence: TGTGCCAGCATCCAGGAGGCAATGGGAGAGACCCAGTACTTC. Its translation is CASIQEAMGETQYF. This chain connects TRBV7-2 to TRBJ2-5; a possible D gene is TRBD2 (5 bases). V shed 7 bases and J shed 4 bases, with 16 bases lying between them. This CDR3 has 14 residues. Germline CDR1 and CDR2: SGHTA and FQGNSA.

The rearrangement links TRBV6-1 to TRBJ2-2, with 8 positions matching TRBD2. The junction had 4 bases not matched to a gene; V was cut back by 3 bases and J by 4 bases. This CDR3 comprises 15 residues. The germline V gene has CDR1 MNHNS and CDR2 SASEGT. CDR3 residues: CASSDIGRGTGELFF. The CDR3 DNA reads TGTGCCAGCAGTGATATCGGGAGGGGCACCGGGGAGCTGTTTTTT.

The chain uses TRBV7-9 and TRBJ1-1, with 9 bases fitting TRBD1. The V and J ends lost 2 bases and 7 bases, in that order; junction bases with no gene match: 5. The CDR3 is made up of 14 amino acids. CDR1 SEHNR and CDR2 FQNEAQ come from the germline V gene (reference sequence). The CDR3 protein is CASSLTGGEGEAFF. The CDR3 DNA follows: TGTGCCAGCAGCTTAACAGGGGGCGAGGGTGAAGCTTTCTTT.

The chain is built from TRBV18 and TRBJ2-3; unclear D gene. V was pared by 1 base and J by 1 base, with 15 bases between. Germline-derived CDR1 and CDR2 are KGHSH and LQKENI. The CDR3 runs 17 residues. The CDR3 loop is CASSPQVLDTRTDTQYF. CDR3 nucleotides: TGTGCCAGCTCACCACAAGTCCTAGACACCCGCACAGATACGCAGTATTTT.

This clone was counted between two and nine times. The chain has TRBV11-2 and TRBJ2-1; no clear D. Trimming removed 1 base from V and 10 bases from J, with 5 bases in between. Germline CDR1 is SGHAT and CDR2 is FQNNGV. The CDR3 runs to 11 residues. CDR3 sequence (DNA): TGTGCCAGCAGCTTAGGGGGAGAGCAGTTCTTC. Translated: CASSLGGEQFF. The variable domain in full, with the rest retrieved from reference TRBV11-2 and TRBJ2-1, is EAGVAQSPRYKIIEKRQSVAFWCNPISGHATLYWYQQILGQGPKLLIQFQNNGVVDDSQLPKDRFSAERLKGVDSTLKIQPAKLEDSAVYLCASSLGGEQFFGPGTRLTVL.

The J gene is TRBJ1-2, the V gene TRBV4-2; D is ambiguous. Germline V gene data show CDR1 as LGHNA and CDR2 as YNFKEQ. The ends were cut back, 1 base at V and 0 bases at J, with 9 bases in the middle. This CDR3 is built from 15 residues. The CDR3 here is CASSQVWEANYGYTF. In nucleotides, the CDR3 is TGTGCCAGCAGCCAAGTGTGGGAAGCTAACTATGGCTACACCTTC.

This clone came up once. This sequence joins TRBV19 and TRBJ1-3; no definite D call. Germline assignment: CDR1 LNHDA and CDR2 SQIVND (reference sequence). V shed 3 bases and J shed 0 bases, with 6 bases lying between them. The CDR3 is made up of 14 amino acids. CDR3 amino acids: CASSMFTSGNTIYF. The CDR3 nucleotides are TGTGCCAGTAGTATGTTTACCTCTGGAAACACCATATATTTT.

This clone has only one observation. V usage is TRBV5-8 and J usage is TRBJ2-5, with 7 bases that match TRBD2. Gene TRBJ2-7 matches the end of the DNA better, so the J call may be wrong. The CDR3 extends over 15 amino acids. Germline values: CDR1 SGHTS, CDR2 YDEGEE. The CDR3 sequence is CASSEASGRFVEQYF. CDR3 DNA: TGTGCCAGCAGCGAAGCATCCGGGAGGTTCGTCGAGCAGTACTTC.

The CDR3 DNA reads TGTGCCATCAGTGAGAGATCGGGACAGGCCCACTACGAGCAGTACTTC. Translating gives CAISERSGQAHYEQYF. The genes are TRBV10-3 and TRBJ2-7, with 8 bases matching TRBD1. Germline CDR1 is ENHRY and CDR2 is SYGVKD. V lost 2 bases, J lost 3 bases, and 9 bases stayed unmatched. This CDR3 has 16 residues.

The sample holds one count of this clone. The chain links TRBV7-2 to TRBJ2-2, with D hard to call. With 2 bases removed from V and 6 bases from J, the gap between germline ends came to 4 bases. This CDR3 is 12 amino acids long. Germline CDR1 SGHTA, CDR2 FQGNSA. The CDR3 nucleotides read TGTGCCAGCAGCTTAAAGGCCGGGGAGCTGTTTTTT. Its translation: CASSLKAGELFF.

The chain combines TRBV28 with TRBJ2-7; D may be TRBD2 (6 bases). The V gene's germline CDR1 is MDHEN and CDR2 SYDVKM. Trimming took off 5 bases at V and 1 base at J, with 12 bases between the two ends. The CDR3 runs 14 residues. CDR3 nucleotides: TGTGCCAGCAGTACAATGGAGGGTTCCTACGAGCAGTACTTC. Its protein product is CASSTMEGSYEQYF.

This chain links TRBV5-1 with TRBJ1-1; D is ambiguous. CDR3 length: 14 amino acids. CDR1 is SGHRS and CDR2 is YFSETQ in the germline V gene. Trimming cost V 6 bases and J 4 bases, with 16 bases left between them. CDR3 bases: TGCGCCAGCACCAGGACGATGGGGTCCACTGAAGCTTTCTTT. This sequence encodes CASTRTMGSTEAFF. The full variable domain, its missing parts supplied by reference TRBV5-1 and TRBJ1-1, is KAGVTQTPRYLIKTRGQQVTLSCSPISGHRSVSWYQQTPGQGLQFLFEYFSETQRNKGNFPGRFSGRQFSNSRSEMNVSTLELGDSALYLCASTRTMGSTEAFFGQGTRLTVV.

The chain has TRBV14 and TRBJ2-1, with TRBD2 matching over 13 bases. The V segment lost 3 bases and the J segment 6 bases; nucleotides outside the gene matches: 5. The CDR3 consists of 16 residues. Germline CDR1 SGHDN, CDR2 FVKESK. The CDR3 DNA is TGTGCCAGCAGCCAGCTGGGACTAGCGGGGCCCAATGAGCAGTTCTTC. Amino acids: CASSQLGLAGPNEQFF.

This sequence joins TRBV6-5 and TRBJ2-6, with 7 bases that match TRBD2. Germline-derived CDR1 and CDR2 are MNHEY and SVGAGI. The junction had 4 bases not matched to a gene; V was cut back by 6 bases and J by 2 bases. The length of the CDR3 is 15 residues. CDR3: CASSPSGAGANVLTF. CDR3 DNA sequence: TGTGCCAGCAGCCCGAGCGGGGCTGGGGCCAACGTCCTGACTTTC.

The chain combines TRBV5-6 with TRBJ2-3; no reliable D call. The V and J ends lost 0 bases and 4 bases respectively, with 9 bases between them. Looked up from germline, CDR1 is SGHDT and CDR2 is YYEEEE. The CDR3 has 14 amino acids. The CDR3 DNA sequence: TGTGCCAGCAGCTTGGGTCCGCCACCAGATACGCAGTATTTT. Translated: CASSLGPPPDTQYF. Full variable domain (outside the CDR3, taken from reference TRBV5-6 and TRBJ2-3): DAGVTQSPTHLIKTRGQQVTLRCSPKSGHDTVSWYQQALGQGPQFIFQYYEEEERQRGNFPDRFSGHQFPNYSSELNVNALLLGDSALYLCASSLGPPPDTQYFGPGTRLTVL.